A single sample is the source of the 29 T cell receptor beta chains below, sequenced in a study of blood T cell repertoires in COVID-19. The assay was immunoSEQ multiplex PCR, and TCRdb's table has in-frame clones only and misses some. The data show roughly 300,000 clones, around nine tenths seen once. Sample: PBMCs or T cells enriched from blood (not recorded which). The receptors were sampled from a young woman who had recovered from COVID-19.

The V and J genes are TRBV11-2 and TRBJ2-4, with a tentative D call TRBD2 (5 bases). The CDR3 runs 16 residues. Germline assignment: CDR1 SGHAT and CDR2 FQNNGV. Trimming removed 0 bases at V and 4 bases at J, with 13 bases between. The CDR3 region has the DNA TGTGCCAGCAGCTTAGACTCGGACTCCCTTAAAAACATTCAGTACTTC. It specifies CASSLDSDSLKNIQYF.

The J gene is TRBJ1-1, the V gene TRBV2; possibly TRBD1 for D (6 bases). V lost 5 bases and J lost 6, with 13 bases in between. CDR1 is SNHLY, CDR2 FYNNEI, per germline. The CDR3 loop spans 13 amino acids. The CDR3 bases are TGTGCCAGCAGTCGTTATGAGGGGGCTGAAGCTTTCTTT. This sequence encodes CASSRYEGAEAFF.

CDR3 loop: CASTRGGTGELFF. In nucleotides, the CDR3 is TGTGCCAGCACGAGGGGGGGCACCGGGGAGCTGTTTTTT. V is TRBV6-5 and J is TRBJ2-2; possibly TRBD2 for D (7 bases). CDR3 size: 13 residues. Trimming cost V 7 bases and J 4 bases, with 10 bases left between them. Germline assignment: CDR1 MNHEY and CDR2 SVGAGI.

The CDR3 sequence: CSALTGVGYTF. The CDR3 nucleotides are TGCAGTGCTCTGACAGGGGTAGGCTACACCTTC. The chain employs TRBV20-1 and TRBJ1-2; 8 bases fit TRBD1. From germline, CDR1 is DFQATT and CDR2 SNEGSKA (reference sequence). This CDR3 has 11 amino acids. The junction had 4 bases not matched to a gene; V was cut back by 5 bases and J by 8 bases.

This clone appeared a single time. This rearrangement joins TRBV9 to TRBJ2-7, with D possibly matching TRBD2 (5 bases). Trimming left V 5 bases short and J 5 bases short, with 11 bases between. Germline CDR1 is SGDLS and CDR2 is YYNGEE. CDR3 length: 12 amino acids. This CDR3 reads CASSPAGDEQYF. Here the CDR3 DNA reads TGTGCCAGCAGTCCTGCGGGTGACGAGCAGTACTTC.

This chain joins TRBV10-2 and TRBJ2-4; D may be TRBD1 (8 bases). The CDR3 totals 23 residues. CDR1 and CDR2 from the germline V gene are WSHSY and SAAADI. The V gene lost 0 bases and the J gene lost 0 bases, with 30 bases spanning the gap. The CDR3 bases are TGCGCCAGCAGTGAGTCGGCCGATTGGACAGGGACTACGACTATCTTAGCCAAAAACATTCAGTACTTC. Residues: CASSESADWTGTTTILAKNIQYF.

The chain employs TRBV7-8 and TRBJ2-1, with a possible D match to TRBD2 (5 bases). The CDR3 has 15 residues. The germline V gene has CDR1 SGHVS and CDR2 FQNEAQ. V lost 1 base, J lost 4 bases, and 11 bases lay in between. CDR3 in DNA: TGTGCCAGCAGCTTAGTTAGCGAACCTTACAATGAGCAGTTCTTC. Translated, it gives CASSLVSEPYNEQFF.

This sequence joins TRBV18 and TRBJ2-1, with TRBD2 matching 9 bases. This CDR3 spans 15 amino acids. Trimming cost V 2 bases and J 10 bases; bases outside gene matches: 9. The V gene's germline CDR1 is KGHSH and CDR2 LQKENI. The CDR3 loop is CASSPTSGLAEEQFF. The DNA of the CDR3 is TGTGCCAGCTCACCAACTAGCGGGTTGGCGGAGGAGCAGTTCTTC. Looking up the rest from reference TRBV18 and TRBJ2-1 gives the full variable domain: NAGVMQNPRHLVRRRGQEARLRCSPMKGHSHVYWYRQLPEEGLKFMVYLQKENIIDESGMPKERFSAEFPKEGPSILRIQQVVRGDSAAYFCASSPTSGLAEEQFFGPGTRLTVL.

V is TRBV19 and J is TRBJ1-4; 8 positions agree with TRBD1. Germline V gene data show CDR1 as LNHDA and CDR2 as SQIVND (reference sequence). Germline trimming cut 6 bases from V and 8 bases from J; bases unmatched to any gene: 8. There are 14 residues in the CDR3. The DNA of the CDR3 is TGTGCCAGTAGCAACAGGGGGGGACACGAAAAACTGTTTTTT. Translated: CASSNRGGHEKLFF.

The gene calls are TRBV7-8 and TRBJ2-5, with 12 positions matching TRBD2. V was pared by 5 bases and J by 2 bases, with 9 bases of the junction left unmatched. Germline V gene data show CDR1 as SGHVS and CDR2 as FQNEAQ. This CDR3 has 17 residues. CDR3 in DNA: TGTGCCAGCAGCACAAGAAGAGGACTAGCGGGACAAGAGACCCAGTACTTC. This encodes CASSTRRGLAGQETQYF.

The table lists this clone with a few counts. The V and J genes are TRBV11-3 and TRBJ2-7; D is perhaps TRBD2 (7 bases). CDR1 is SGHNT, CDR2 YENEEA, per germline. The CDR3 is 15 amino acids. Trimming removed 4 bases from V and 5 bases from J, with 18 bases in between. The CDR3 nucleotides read TGTGCCAGCAGCTCTAGCGGCCGGACAGCAAACGAGCAGTACTTC. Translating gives CASSSSGRTANEQYF.

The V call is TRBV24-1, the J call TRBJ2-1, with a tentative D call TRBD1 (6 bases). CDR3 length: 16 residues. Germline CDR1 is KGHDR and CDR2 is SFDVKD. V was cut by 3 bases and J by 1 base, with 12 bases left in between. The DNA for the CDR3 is TGTGCCACCAGTGATCCCGGACAGTCGTCCTACAATGAGCAGTTCTTC. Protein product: CATSDPGQSSYNEQFF.

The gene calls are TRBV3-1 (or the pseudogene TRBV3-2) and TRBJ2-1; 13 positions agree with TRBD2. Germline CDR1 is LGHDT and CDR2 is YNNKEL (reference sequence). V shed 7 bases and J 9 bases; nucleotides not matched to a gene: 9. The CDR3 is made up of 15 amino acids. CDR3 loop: CASTPTSGREGEQFF. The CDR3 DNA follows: TGTGCCAGCACCCCAACTAGCGGGAGGGAAGGTGAGCAGTTCTTC.

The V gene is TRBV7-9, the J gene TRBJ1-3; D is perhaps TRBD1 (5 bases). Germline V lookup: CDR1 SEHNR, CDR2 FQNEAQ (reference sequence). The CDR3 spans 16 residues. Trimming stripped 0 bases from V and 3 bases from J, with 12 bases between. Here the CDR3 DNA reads TGTGCCAGCAGCTTAGCACCCGGGAGGGGTGGAAACACCATATATTTT. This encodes CASSLAPGRGGNTIYF.

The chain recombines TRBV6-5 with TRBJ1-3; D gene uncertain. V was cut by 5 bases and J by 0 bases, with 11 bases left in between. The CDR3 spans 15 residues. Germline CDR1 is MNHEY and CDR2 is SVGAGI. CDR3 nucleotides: TGTGCCAGCAGTCTTACAGACCTCTCTGGAAACACCATATATTTT. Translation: CASSLTDLSGNTIYF.

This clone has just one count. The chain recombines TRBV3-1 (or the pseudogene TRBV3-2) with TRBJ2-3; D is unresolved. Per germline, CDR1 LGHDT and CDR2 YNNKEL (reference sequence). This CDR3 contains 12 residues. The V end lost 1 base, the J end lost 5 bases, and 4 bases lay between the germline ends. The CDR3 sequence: CASSQAGDTQYF. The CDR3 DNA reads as TGTGCCAGCAGCCAAGCGGGAGATACGCAGTATTTT.

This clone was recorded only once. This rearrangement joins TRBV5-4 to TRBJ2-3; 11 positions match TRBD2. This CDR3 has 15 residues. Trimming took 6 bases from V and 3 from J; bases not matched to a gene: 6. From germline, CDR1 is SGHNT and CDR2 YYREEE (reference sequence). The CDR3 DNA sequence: TGTGCCAGCAACATAGCGGGAGGGCCTACAGATACGCAGTATTTT. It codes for CASNIAGGPTDTQYF.

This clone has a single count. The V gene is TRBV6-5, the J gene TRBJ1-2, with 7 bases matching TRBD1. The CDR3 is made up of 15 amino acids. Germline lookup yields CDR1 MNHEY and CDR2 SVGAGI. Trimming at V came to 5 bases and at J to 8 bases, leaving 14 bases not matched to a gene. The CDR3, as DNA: TGTGCCAGCAGTAGGACAGGATTCGACCCTTGGGGCTACACCTTC. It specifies CASSRTGFDPWGYTF.

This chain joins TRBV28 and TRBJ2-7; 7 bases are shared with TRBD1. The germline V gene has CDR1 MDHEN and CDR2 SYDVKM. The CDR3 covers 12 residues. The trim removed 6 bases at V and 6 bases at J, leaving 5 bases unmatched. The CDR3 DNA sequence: TGTGCCAGCAGATTAGGACAGGCCGAGCAGTACTTC. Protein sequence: CASRLGQAEQYF. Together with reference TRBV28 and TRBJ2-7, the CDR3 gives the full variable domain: DVKVTQSSRYLVKRTGEKVFLECVQDMDHENMFWYRQDPGLGLRLIYFSYDVKMKEKGDIPEGYSVSREKKERFSLILESASTNQTSMYLCASRLGQAEQYFGPGTRLTVT.

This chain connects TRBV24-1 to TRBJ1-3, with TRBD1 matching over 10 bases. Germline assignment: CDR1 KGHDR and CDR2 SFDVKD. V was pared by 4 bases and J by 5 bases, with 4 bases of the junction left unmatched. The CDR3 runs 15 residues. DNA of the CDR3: TGTGCCACCAGTGAAGGGGGACAGGGGAGAAACACCATATATTTT. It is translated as CATSEGGQGRNTIYF.

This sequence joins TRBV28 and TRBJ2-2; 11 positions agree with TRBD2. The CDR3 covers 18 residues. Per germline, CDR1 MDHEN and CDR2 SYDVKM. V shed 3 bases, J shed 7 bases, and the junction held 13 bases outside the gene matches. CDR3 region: CASSFVSGRAFQFGELFF. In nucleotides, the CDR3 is TGTGCCAGCAGTTTCGTTAGCGGGAGGGCCTTTCAATTCGGGGAGCTGTTTTTT.

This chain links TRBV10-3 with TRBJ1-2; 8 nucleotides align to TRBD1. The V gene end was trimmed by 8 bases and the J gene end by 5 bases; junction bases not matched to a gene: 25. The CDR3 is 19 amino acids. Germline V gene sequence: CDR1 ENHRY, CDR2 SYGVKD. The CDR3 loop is CAIRGGRQGPAETVYGYTF. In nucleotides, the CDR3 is TGTGCCATCCGTGGGGGTAGACAGGGGCCGGCAGAAACGGTATATGGCTACACCTTC.

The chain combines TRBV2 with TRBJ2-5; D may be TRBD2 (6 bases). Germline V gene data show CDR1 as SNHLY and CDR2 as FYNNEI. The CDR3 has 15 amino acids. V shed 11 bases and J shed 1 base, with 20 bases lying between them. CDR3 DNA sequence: TGTGCCGCGGGTCGAGGGACTGCGGCCCAAGAGACCCAGTACTTC. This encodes CAAGRGTAAQETQYF.

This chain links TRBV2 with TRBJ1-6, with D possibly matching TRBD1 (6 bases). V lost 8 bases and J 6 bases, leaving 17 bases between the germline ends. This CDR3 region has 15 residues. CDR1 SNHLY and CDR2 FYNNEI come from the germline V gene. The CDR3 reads CASQPDGGRNSPLHF. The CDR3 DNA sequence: TGTGCCAGCCAACCTGACGGGGGGCGTAATTCACCCCTCCACTTT.

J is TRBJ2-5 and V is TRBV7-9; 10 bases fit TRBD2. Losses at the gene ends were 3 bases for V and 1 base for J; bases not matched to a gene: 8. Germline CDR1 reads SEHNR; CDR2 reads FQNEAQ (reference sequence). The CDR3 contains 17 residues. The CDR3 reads CASSLDRTSGAQETQYF. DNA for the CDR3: TGTGCCAGCAGCTTGGACCGGACTAGCGGAGCCCAAGAGACCCAGTACTTC.

The CDR3 DNA is TGTGCCAGCAGTGAAAAGAGGTTAAGAGTCAGCACAGATACGCAGTATTTT. Translating it yields CASSEKRLRVSTDTQYF. This chain connects TRBV2 to TRBJ2-3; D call uncertain. V shed 2 bases and J shed 0 bases, with 15 bases lying between them. This CDR3 has 17 residues. Per the germline V gene, CDR1 is SNHLY and CDR2 is FYNNEI.

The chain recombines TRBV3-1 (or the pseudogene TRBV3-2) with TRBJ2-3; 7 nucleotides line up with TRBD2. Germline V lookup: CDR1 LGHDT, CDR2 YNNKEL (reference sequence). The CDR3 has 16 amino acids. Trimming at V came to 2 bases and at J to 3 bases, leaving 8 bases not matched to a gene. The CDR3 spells CASSQNPTSRTDTQYF. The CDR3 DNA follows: TGTGCCAGCAGCCAAAACCCGACTAGCAGGACAGATACGCAGTATTTT.

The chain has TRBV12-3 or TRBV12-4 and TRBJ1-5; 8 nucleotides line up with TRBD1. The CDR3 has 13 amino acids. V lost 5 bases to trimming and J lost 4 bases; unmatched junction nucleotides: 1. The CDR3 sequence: CASSRTGNQPQHF. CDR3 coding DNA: TGTGCCAGCAGTCGGACAGGGAATCAGCCCCAGCATTTT.

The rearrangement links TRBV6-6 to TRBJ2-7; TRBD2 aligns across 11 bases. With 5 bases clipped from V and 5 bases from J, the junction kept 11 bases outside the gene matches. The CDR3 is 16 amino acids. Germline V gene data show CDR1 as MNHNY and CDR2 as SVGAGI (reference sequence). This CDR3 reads CASSKTSGMVVNEQYF. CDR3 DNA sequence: TGTGCCAGCAGTAAGACTAGCGGGATGGTCGTGAACGAGCAGTACTTC.